Each of the 16 T cell receptor beta chains below was sequenced from the same sample in a study of neurological immune-mediated disorders. MiXCR, applied by TCRdb to the 5' RACE reads, yields one record per CDR3 protein. The sample gives tens of thousands of distinct CDR3 sequences, 3% to 4.5% of which show up once; 2.5% to 3% is in the top ten. Sequenced material: PBMCs. All receptors derive from a woman in her fifties or sixties with multiple sclerosis.

This clonotype was recorded at least ten times. V and J are TRBV28 and TRBJ2-1; D not resolved. The CDR3 runs 14 residues. V was pared by 5 bases and J by 3 bases, with 11 bases between. Germline V gene data show CDR1 as MDHEN and CDR2 as SYDVKM. The CDR3 nucleotides are TGTGCCAGCAGTACTACGATTTACTACAATGAGCAGTTCTTC. It specifies CASSTTIYYNEQFF.

The CDR3 region is CASTTGGYEQYF. The CDR3 DNA reads TGTGCCAGCACGACAGGGGGCTACGAGCAGTACTTC. This rearrangement joins TRBV28 to TRBJ2-7; 9 bases are a match to TRBD1. CDR3 length: 12 amino acids. The V gene's germline CDR1 is MDHEN and CDR2 SYDVKM. The junction had 1 base not matched to a gene; V was cut back by 7 bases and J by 3 bases.

This rearrangement joins TRBV5-1 to TRBJ2-5; D gene unclear. CDR1 SGHRS and CDR2 YFSETQ come from the germline V gene. The CDR3 runs 13 residues. The V and J ends lost 2 bases and 1 base respectively, with 6 bases between them. The CDR3 loop is CASSFGPQETQYF. CDR3 nucleotide sequence: TGCGCCAGCAGCTTTGGGCCCCAAGAGACCCAGTACTTC.

This clonotype was counted at least ten times. V gene TRBV24-1 combines with J gene TRBJ2-7; the D gene is possibly TRBD2 (6 bases). The V end lost 5 bases, the J end lost 9 bases, and 13 bases lay between the germline ends. This CDR3 comprises 12 residues. CDR1 KGHDR and CDR2 SFDVKD come from the germline V gene. CDR3 bases: TGTGCCACCAGTGGAGGAGGGCCGCGGCAGTACTTC. Translating it yields CATSGGGPRQYF.

This clonotype occurred many times. This chain connects TRBV5-1 to TRBJ2-7, with TRBD1 as a possible D gene (7 bases). The V gene lost 7 bases and the J gene lost 5 bases, with 16 bases spanning the gap. This CDR3 has 13 residues. Germline V lookup: CDR1 SGHRS, CDR2 YFSETQ. The CDR3 DNA follows: TGCGCCAGCGGGAGACCAGGGGGGAACGAGCAGTACTTC. Protein product: CASGRPGGNEQYF.

In this sample, this clonotype turned up a few times. With a much larger clone just one base away, this may be a read error. V and J are TRBV29-1 and TRBJ1-2; 7 positions agree with TRBD1. Germline V CDR1 and CDR2: SQVTM, ANQGSEA. This CDR3 contains 11 residues. Losses at the gene ends were 7 bases for V and 8 bases for J; bases not matched to a gene: 7. CDR3 bases: TGCAGCGGAAGGACAGGAAAAGGCTACACCTTC. Amino acid sequence: CSGRTGKGYTF.

This clonotype has at least ten counts. The chain recombines TRBV7-9 with TRBJ2-5; D remains ambiguous. CDR3 size: 14 residues. V was clipped by 2 bases and J by 2 bases, with 9 bases between them. CDR1 and CDR2 from the germline V gene are SEHNR and FQNEAQ (reference sequence). The CDR3 is CASSLLVGQETQYF. For the CDR3, the DNA is TGTGCCAGCAGCTTATTAGTAGGTCAAGAGACCCAGTACTTC.

Many counts were recorded for this clonotype. The V call is TRBV9, the J call TRBJ2-2; tentatively, D is TRBD2 (7 bases). CDR1 is SGDLS and CDR2 is YYNGEE in the germline V gene. Trimming removed 4 bases from V and 5 bases from J, with 18 bases in between. This CDR3 has 16 residues. The CDR3 region has the DNA TGTGCCAGCAGCCTGATGGAGGGGGGGAGTACCGGGGAGCTGTTTTTT. Translating it yields CASSLMEGGSTGELFF.

In this sample, this clonotype turned up a few times. The V and J genes are TRBV18 and TRBJ2-3, with D tentatively TRBD1 or TRBD2 (5 bases each). CDR1 and CDR2 (germline): KGHSH, LQKENI. V was pared by 5 bases and J by 0 bases, with 12 bases between. CDR3 length: 15 residues. Here the CDR3 reads CASSTGTGSTDTQYF. The CDR3 DNA follows: TGTGCCAGCTCAACCGGGACCGGTAGCACAGATACGCAGTATTTT.

In this sample, this clonotype turned up many times. The chain uses TRBV7-9 and TRBJ2-1, with 8 bases that match TRBD2. V lost 1 base, J lost 6 bases, and 2 bases stayed unmatched. Germline V gives CDR1 SEHNR, CDR2 FQNEAQ (reference sequence). The CDR3 runs to 14 residues. For the CDR3, the DNA is TGTGCCAGCAGCTTAGGCGGGGGGTTCAATGAGCAGTTCTTC. It is translated as CASSLGGGFNEQFF.

This clonotype was observed many times. The V gene is TRBV7-9, the J gene TRBJ1-1; 7 nucleotides agree with TRBD1. This CDR3 has 14 residues. Germline CDR1 SEHNR, CDR2 FQNEAQ (reference sequence). The V segment lost 3 bases and the J segment 4 bases; nucleotides outside the gene matches: 5. The CDR3 coding sequence is TGTGCCAGCAGCTTCCGACAGGGAAGCACTGAAGCTTTCTTT. This translates into CASSFRQGSTEAFF. The entire variable domain, with the rest obtained from reference TRBV7-9 and TRBJ1-1, is as follows: DTGVSQNPRHKITKRGQNVTFRCDPISEHNRLYWYRQTLGQGPEFLTYFQNEAQLEKSRLLSDRFSAERPKGSFSTLEIQRTEQGDSAMYLCASSFRQGSTEAFFGQGTRLTVV.

This clonotype occurred a few times. This chain links TRBV19 with TRBJ1-3; D is perhaps TRBD1 (5 bases). Germline CDR1 is LNHDA and CDR2 is SQIVND (reference sequence). The CDR3 runs to 14 residues. V lost 3 bases, J lost 2 bases, and 8 bases lay in between. The CDR3 is CASSIAGTGNTIYF. The CDR3 DNA reads as TGTGCCAGTAGTATCGCAGGGACTGGAAACACCATATATTTT.

This clonotype was seen repeatedly, ten times or more. The chain has TRBV28 and TRBJ1-2; D gene uncertain. This CDR3 has 15 amino acids. The V gene's germline CDR1 is MDHEN and CDR2 SYDVKM. Trimming took off 4 bases at V and 2 bases at J, with 14 bases between the two ends. CDR3 nucleotides: TGTGCCAGCAGTTCCCGAGGTGGACCCAACTATGGCTACACCTTC. It specifies CASSSRGGPNYGYTF.

This clonotype was observed at least ten times. The rearrangement joins TRBV29-1 to TRBJ2-6; D is perhaps TRBD1 (6 bases). The germline CDR1 and CDR2 sequences are SQVTM and ANQGSEA. The CDR3 has 17 amino acids. Between the trimmed V and J ends, which lost 0 bases and 1 base, there was a span of 13 bases. CDR3 nucleotide sequence: TGCAGCGTTGAAGATGGTTCCAGGGGATCTGGGGCCAACGTCCTGACTTTC. Translated: CSVEDGSRGSGANVLTF.

In this sample, this clonotype turned up many times. This chain connects TRBV29-1 to TRBJ2-7, with D tentatively TRBD1 or TRBD2 (5 bases each). CDR1 and CDR2 (germline): SQVTM, ANQGSEA. Trimming removed 7 bases at V and 0 bases at J, with 22 bases between. This CDR3 spans 16 amino acids. Written as DNA, the CDR3 is TGCAGCGCTAGAGGCTGGGACCACTTAAGCTCCTACGAGCAGTACTTC. Protein: CSARGWDHLSSYEQYF.

This clonotype has ten or more counts. The chain recombines TRBV7-2 with TRBJ2-2; the match to TRBD2 covers 9 bases. CDR1 and CDR2 (germline): SGHTA, FQGNSA. The CDR3 has 15 residues. V dropped 2 bases and J dropped 5; count of bases not matched to a gene: 3. CDR3 region: CASSLSSGGTGELFF. CDR3 DNA sequence: TGTGCCAGCAGCTTAAGTAGCGGGGGTACCGGGGAGCTGTTTTTT.